This T cell receptor (beta chain) is from a study of blood T cell repertoires in COVID-19. Looking at the study overall: The United States, Italy and Spain were the sources of the acute and convalescent COVID-19 samples. Nucleic acid was either cDNA or gDNA, and it came from T cells, B-cell-depleted T cells, or PBMCs.

J gave up 3 bases and V 5 bases, and 6 bases lay outside the gene matches. The CDR3 consists of 14 residues. CDR1 and CDR2 (germline): SGHRS, YFSETQ. As handled by the study authors: Nucleated cell counts were estimated from reference gene primer amplification. The repertoire was sequenced with immunoSEQ multiplex PCR; TCRdb's copy has only in-frame clones and lacks some. V and J calls and clone size come straight from that table; D and trimming were deduced from the DNA. Of roughly 110,000 clones in the sample, approximately 80% were seen once. This sequence joins TRBV5-1 and TRBJ2-7; 9 nucleotides line up with TRBD2. The TCR comes from a woman in her seventies with acute or convalescent COVID-19. The sample was peripheral blood. The CDR3 sequence is CASSSSGVGYEQYF. CDR3 bases: TGCGCCAGCAGTTCTAGCGGGGTTGGCTACGAGCAGTACTTC.